The 20 T cell receptor beta chains presented below share a single source sample, sequenced in a study of immune characterization of retroperitoneal liposarcoma. TCRdb reprocessed the PCR reads via MiXCR and lists one record per CDR3 protein. The sample consists of thousands of distinct CDR3 sequences, approximately 50% of them appearing once. The sequenced material came from tumor tissue. These receptors all come from a female donor with retroperitoneal liposarcoma.

The genes are TRBV11-2 and TRBJ2-1; D might be TRBD1 or TRBD2, each matching 6 bases. Germline-derived CDR1 and CDR2 are SGHAT and FQNNGV. Trimming removed 5 bases at V and 10 bases at J, with 21 bases between. This CDR3 spans 15 amino acids. The DNA for the CDR3 is TGTGCCAGCAGCCGTGGGGGGCCAACCTCCTACGAGCAGTTCTTC. Its protein is CASSRGGPTSYEQFF.

The rearrangement links TRBV6-5 to TRBJ2-1; 8 bases are a match to TRBD2. The CDR3 consists of 15 residues. Germline V CDR1 and CDR2: MNHEY, SVGAGI. J was trimmed by 10 bases and V by 2 bases; bases with no gene match: 10. CDR3 amino acids: CASSYAREGNYEQFF. In DNA form, the CDR3 reads TGTGCCAGCAGTTACGCTCGGGAGGGCAACTACGAGCAGTTCTTC.

The chain has TRBV27 and TRBJ2-1, with D unresolved. The DNA end is more similar to TRBJ2-7, so the J call may be wrong. The germline V gene encodes CDR1 MNHEY and CDR2 SMNVEV (reference sequence). This CDR3 spans 14 amino acids. The CDR3: CASSPRGRAYEQYF. As DNA, the CDR3 is TGTGCCAGCAGTCCACGCGGACGGGCCTACGAGCAGTACTTC.

This chain uses TRBV6-6 with TRBJ2-3; 8 bases agree with TRBD2. CDR3 size: 15 residues. Germline V gene sequence: CDR1 MNHNY, CDR2 SVGAGI (reference sequence). Trimming took 2 bases from V and 2 from J; bases not matched to a gene: 3. Written as DNA, the CDR3 is TGTGCCAGCAGTTACGGAGCGGGAGACACAGATACGCAGTATTTT. Its protein is CASSYGAGDTDTQYF.

The CDR3, as DNA: TGTGCCAGCAGCGCTAGCGGGGGGACCAATGAGCAGTTCTTC. Amino acids: CASSASGGTNEQFF. This chain connects TRBV11-3 to TRBJ2-1; 11 nucleotides agree with TRBD2. The V segment lost 5 bases and the J segment 6 bases; nucleotides outside the gene matches: 3. There are 14 residues in the CDR3. Germline V gene sequence: CDR1 SGHNT, CDR2 YENEEA.

V usage is TRBV11-1 and J usage is TRBJ2-1; D is tentatively TRBD1 or TRBD2 (6 bases each). Germline lookup yields CDR1 SGHAT and CDR2 FQDESV (reference sequence). Trimming stripped 1 base from V and 5 bases from J, with 12 bases between. The CDR3 covers 15 residues. The DNA for the CDR3 is TGTGCCAGCAGCTTAGACTGGGGGGCCCACAATGAGCAGTTCTTC. It yields the protein CASSLDWGAHNEQFF.

This rearrangement joins TRBV6-9 to TRBJ2-1, with D hard to call. Germline lookup yields CDR1 MNHGY and CDR2 SVAAGI. This CDR3 is 14 amino acids long. The V gene lost 3 bases and the J gene lost 13 bases, with 19 bases spanning the gap. CDR3 sequence: CASSYLRAVETQFF. CDR3 DNA sequence: TGTGCCAGCAGTTACCTCCGGGCCGTCGAGACCCAGTTCTTC.

The chain uses TRBV7-2 and TRBJ2-1; unclear D gene. The CDR3 has 14 residues. The V gene lost 0 bases and the J gene lost 10 bases, with 13 bases spanning the gap. Looked up from germline, CDR1 is SGHTA and CDR2 is FQGNSA. The CDR3 sequence is CASSLAPTSYEQFF. The CDR3 DNA reads TGTGCCAGCAGCTTAGCGCCGACCTCCTACGAGCAGTTCTTC.

The chain links TRBV10-1 to TRBJ2-4; a possible D gene is TRBD2 (6 bases). The CDR3 is 16 amino acids. Between the trimmed V and J ends, which lost 8 bases and 0 bases, there was a span of 17 bases. The germline gives CDR1 WNHNN, CDR2 SYGVQD (reference sequence). The CDR3 reads CASVRLGQIAKNIQYF. CDR3 coding DNA: TGCGCCAGCGTCCGACTAGGGCAGATAGCCAAAAACATTCAGTACTTC.

In this sample, this clonotype is large. The V and J genes are TRBV7-2 and TRBJ2-7, with a possible D match to TRBD2 (6 bases). This CDR3 has 14 residues. Germline-derived CDR1 and CDR2 are SGHTA and FQGNSA. Trimming cost V 7 bases and J 1 base, with 14 bases left between them. CDR3 residues: CASTPGGASYEQYF. DNA for the CDR3: TGTGCCAGCACCCCGGGCGGGGCGTCCTACGAGCAGTACTTC.

The chain uses TRBV11-3 and TRBJ2-1, with unresolved D. This CDR3 region has 13 residues. Germline V CDR1 and CDR2: SGHNT, YENEEA. V lost 1 base to trimming and J lost 10 bases, with 11 bases between them. The CDR3 nucleotides are TGTGCCAGCAGCTTAGGCTCCGGGTACGAGCAGTTCTTC. It yields the protein CASSLGSGYEQFF.

This clonotype turned up a few times. This sequence joins TRBV6-1 and TRBJ2-1; D not certain. V shed 4 bases and J shed 3 bases, with 10 bases lying between them. CDR1 MNHNS and CDR2 SASEGT come from the germline V gene. The CDR3 length is 14 residues. The CDR3, as DNA: TGTGCCAGCAGTGGGCAGCCCGGCTACAATGAGCAGTTCTTC. This sequence encodes CASSGQPGYNEQFF.

The chain carries TRBV4-3 and TRBJ2-1, with D maybe TRBD1 (6 bases). Germline CDR1 is LGHNA and CDR2 is YSLEER. V was shortened by 4 bases and J by 7 bases, with 14 bases between the two germline ends. This CDR3 has 14 residues. The CDR3 region has the DNA TGCGCCAGCAGCCGATCGACAGGCCGGAATGAGCAGTTCTTC. Its translation: CASSRSTGRNEQFF.

This chain joins TRBV12-3 or TRBV12-4 and TRBJ2-3; tentative D call: TRBD2 (6 bases). V shed 11 bases and J shed 9 bases, with 18 bases lying between them. The CDR3 covers 12 residues. The CDR3 loop is CADMAAGKTQYF. The CDR3 region has the DNA TGTGCCGATATGGCGGCGGGAAAGACGCAGTATTTT.

This clonotype was found a few times. The chain is built from TRBV6-1 and TRBJ2-1; D gene uncertain. The J call is doubtful: the DNA matches TRBJ2-7 better. The germline V gene has CDR1 MNHNS and CDR2 SASEGT. CDR3 length equals 12 residues. DNA of the CDR3: TGTGCCAGTTCGACCCGACCCTACGAGCAGTACTTC. It translates to CASSTRPYEQYF.

The chain combines TRBV6-1 with TRBJ2-3; TRBD1 aligns across 7 bases. The CDR3 consists of 14 residues. The germline CDR1 and CDR2 sequences are MNHNS and SASEGT. With 7 bases clipped from V and 6 bases from J, the junction kept 10 bases outside the gene matches. The CDR3 DNA is TGTGCCAGCAACCCCACAGGGGCCGGGGATACGCAGTATTTT. Translated: CASNPTGAGDTQYF.

The chain has TRBV7-2 and TRBJ2-2; D may match TRBD1 or TRBD2 (6 bases each). Per the germline V gene, CDR1 is SGHTA and CDR2 is FQGNSA. V dropped 5 bases and J dropped 3 bases, with 13 bases sitting between them. The CDR3 spans 15 residues. CDR3 DNA sequence: TGTGCCAGCAGCCCGACTAGGGGGGACACCGGGGAGCTGTTTTTT. This translates into CASSPTRGDTGELFF.

The chain links TRBV11-3 to TRBJ2-1; 12 bases map to TRBD2. The assigned J gene may be wrong: the sequence end matches TRBJ2-5 better. The CDR3 runs to 15 residues. In germline, CDR1 is SGHNT, CDR2 YENEEA. This CDR3 is CASSPGLAGQETQYF. The DNA of the CDR3 is TGTGCCAGCAGTCCAGGACTAGCGGGACAGGAGACCCAGTACTTC.

This chain joins TRBV7-2 and TRBJ2-1; TRBD1 aligns across 10 bases. This CDR3 has 13 residues. Germline CDR1 and CDR2: SGHTA and FQGNSA. J lost 10 bases, V lost 4 bases, and 4 bases had no gene match. The DNA of the CDR3 is TGTGCCAGCAGCTCTGGGACAGGGGACGAGCAGTTCTTC. It is translated as CASSSGTGDEQFF.

This clonotype is large in the sample. V usage is TRBV7-3 and J usage is TRBJ2-3; D unclear. V was shortened by 5 bases and J by 1 base, with 13 bases between the two germline ends. The length of the CDR3 is 15 residues. CDR1 and CDR2 (germline): SGHTA, FQGTGA. The CDR3 DNA sequence: TGTGCCAGCAGCCCCGACTCTGGGGGCACAGATACGCAGTATTTT. Protein: CASSPDSGGTDTQYF.